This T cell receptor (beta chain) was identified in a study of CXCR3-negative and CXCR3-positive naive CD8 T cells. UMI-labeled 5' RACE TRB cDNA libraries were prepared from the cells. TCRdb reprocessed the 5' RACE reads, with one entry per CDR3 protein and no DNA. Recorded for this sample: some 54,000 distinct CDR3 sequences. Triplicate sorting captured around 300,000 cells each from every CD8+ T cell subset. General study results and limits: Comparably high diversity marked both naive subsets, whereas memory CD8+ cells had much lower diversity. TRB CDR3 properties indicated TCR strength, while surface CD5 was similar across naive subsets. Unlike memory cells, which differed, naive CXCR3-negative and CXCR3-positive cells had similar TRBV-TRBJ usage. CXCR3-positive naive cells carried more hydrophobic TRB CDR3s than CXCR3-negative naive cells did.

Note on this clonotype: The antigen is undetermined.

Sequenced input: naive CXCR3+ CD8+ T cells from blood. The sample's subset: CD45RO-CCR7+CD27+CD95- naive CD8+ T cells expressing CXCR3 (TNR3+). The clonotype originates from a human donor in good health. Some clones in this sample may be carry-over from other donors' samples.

CDR3 sequence reads: CASSLERTYEQYF. The chain links TRBV7-6 to TRBJ2-7. Germline lookup yields CDR1 SGHVS and CDR2 FNYEAQ. The CDR3 covers 13 residues. The full variable domain, its missing parts supplied by reference TRBV7-6 and TRBJ2-7, is GAGVSQSPRYKVTKRGQDVALRCDPISGHVSLYWYRQALGQGPEFLTYFNYEAQQDKSGLPNDRFSAERPEGSISTLTIQRTEQRDSAMYRCASSLERTYEQYFGPGTRLTVT.